Below, one T cell receptor beta chain is given with its context. The antigen remains undetermined. The sample comes from a study of cytomegalovirus exposure and HLA in healthy donors. Findings of the study overall: For most TCR beta V segments, an earlier analysis put the productive rate at about 87% or about 30% of the time. V- and J-gene trimming in TCR beta was tied to a missense DCLRE1C variant by an analysis performed later. The study designated fewer than 200 TCR beta chains cytomegalovirus-associated.

PCR involved 60 Vbeta and 13 Jbeta primers. Assay used: immunoSEQ multiplex PCR; TCRdb lists only in-frame clones, some missing. The table records over 150,000 clones, 74% of them present only once. Germline V CDR1 and CDR2: LGHNA, YNFKEQ. This CDR3 spans 18 amino acids. Losses at the gene ends were 0 bases for V and 2 bases for J; bases not matched to a gene: 9. This TCR came from a young man in good health and CMV-seronegative. The J gene is TRBJ1-3, the V gene TRBV4-2; 8 nucleotides line up with TRBD1. Sample: PBMCs. The CDR3 sequence is CASSQDTRATGAGNTIYF. CDR3 coding DNA: TGTGCCAGCAGCCAAGATACAAGGGCGACAGGGGCTGGAAACACCATATATTTT.